The present T cell receptor beta chain was sequenced within a study of T cell repertoires in cytomegalovirus infection. Looking at the study overall: Signatures in public TCR beta sequences pointed to both CMV infection and matching HLA type.

Each CDR3 protein is one row after TCRdb ran MiXCR on the reads. The table lists fewer than 1,000,000 distinct CDR3 sequences, 25% to 40% of them singletons. General study findings and limits: The study found HLA-C-restricted CMV-specific TCR beta clonotypes dominating the ex vivo response.

This clonotype has just a few counts. Antigen: not known. The ends lost 5 bases at V and 2 bases at J; junction bases unmatched: 9. Germline-derived CDR1 and CDR2 are SEHNR and FQNEAQ (reference sequence). The CDR3 runs to 16 residues. The receptor's source is a human donor in good health (CMV status not recorded). Some clones in this sample may be carry-over from other donors' samples. The chain combines TRBV7-9 with TRBJ2-3, with 8 bases aligning to TRBD1. This material consisted of cultured CD8+ T cells from PBMCs, taken from culture after CMV antigen stimulation. CDR3 DNA: TGTGCCAGCAGCCTCCAGGGGGCGATGATCACAGATACGCAGTATTTT. Its translation: CASSLQGAMITDTQYF.